The 15 T cell receptor beta chains below all came from one sample that was sequenced in a study of early T cells in non-severe SARS-CoV-2 infection (dated by TCRdb to the early 2020s). The library was made by 5' RACE. TCRdb records NextSeq 500 as the sequencer. TCRdb itself trimmed the public reads at Q25 with fastp, ran MiXCR and retained productive beta chains. CDR3 protein sequences are deduplicated, and each keeps its most common genes and DNA. The sample table contains tens of thousands of distinct CDR3 sequences; only one count was recorded for roughly 15% of them. The ten most abundant clones make up about 3.7% of the sample. The sample consisted of whole blood, taken at baseline. Every receptor here comes from an adult who was a healthcare worker with PCR-confirmed SARS-CoV-2 infection or an uninfected control (not recorded which).

This clonotype was observed many times. The chain joins TRBV3-1 to TRBJ1-2, with 7 bases that match TRBD1. Looked up from germline, CDR1 is LGHDT and CDR2 is YNNKEL (reference sequence). The CDR3 length is 16 residues. V shed 4 bases, J shed 3 bases, and the junction held 11 bases outside the gene matches. Here the CDR3 DNA reads TGTGCCAGCAGCCCTCCCCCGACAGGGATGGACTATGGCTACACCTTC. The encoded protein is CASSPPPTGMDYGYTF. The full variable domain, its missing parts supplied by reference TRBV3-1 and TRBJ1-2, is DTAVSQTPKYLVTQMGNDKSIKCEQNLGHDTMYWYKQDSKKFLKIMFSYNNKELIINETVPNRFSPKSPDKAHLNLHINSLELGDSAVYFCASSPPPTGMDYGYTFGSGTRLTVV.

This clonotype has just a few counts. V usage is TRBV20-1 and J usage is TRBJ2-1; 14 bases fit TRBD2. The CDR3 loop spans 15 amino acids. V gave up 3 bases and J gave up 5 bases; unmatched junction bases: 3. Germline V gene sequence: CDR1 DFQATT, CDR2 SNEGSKA (reference sequence). CDR3 protein: CSARGLAGADNEQFF. Written as DNA, the CDR3 is TGCAGTGCTAGGGGACTAGCGGGAGCGGACAATGAGCAGTTCTTC.

This clonotype has a count of ten or more. J is TRBJ2-7 and V is TRBV7-2; the D is unclear. V was shortened by 3 bases and J by 6 bases, with 27 bases between the two germline ends. The CDR3 sequence is 18 residues long. The germline V gene encodes CDR1 SGHTA and CDR2 FQGNSA. The CDR3 region has the DNA TGTGCCAGCAGCTTGGGAAGGACGGCTTGGAACCGGGCAACCGAGCAGTACTTC. Translating it yields CASSLGRTAWNRATEQYF.

There are many counts of this clonotype. This sequence joins TRBV7-3 and TRBJ1-2; TRBD1 is a possible D gene (5 bases). The germline V and J ends were trimmed by 5 bases and 4 bases, with 14 bases remaining between them. This CDR3 is built from 14 residues. Germline assignment: CDR1 SGHTA and CDR2 FQGTGA. The CDR3 is CASSQDPGTYGYTF. CDR3 coding DNA: TGTGCCAGCAGCCAAGATCCGGGGACCTATGGCTACACCTTC.

This chain connects TRBV28 to TRBJ1-1; D is uncertain. The CDR3 spans 14 residues. V lost 2 bases to trimming and J lost 3 bases, with 10 bases between them. The germline V gene has CDR1 MDHEN and CDR2 SYDVKM. The CDR3 is CASSLQRTYTEAFF. In DNA, the CDR3 is TGTGCCAGCAGTTTACAAAGGACGTACACTGAAGCTTTCTTT.

This clonotype was counted only a few times. The chain recombines TRBV20-1 with TRBJ2-4; maybe TRBD1 (5 bases). Trimming left V 0 bases short and J 1 base short, with 7 bases between. Per germline, CDR1 DFQATT and CDR2 SNEGSKA (reference sequence). The CDR3 consists of 14 residues. The CDR3 nucleotides read TGCAGTGCTAGAGACAGGGTTGCCAAAAACATTCAGTACTTC. Its translation is CSARDRVAKNIQYF.

This clonotype was picked up a small number of times. The chain links TRBV25-1 to TRBJ1-4; no clear D. V was cut by 4 bases and J by 6 bases, with 12 bases left in between. The CDR3 sequence is 14 residues long. Germline CDR1 reads MGHDK; CDR2 reads SYGVNS. As DNA, the CDR3 is TGTGCCAGCAGTGTGTTCCAAAGCGATGAAAAACTGTTTTTT. Protein: CASSVFQSDEKLFF.

The chain links TRBV7-9 to TRBJ2-5, with D perhaps TRBD2 (6 bases). Trimming pared 3 bases from V and 4 bases from J, leaving 12 bases between. The germline V gene encodes CDR1 SEHNR and CDR2 FQNEAQ (reference sequence). The CDR3 has 14 residues. The CDR3, as DNA: TGTGCCAGCAGCTTCTGGGGGGTCCGAGAGACCCAGTACTTC. Translated: CASSFWGVRETQYF. Drawing the rest from reference TRBV7-9 and TRBJ2-5, the complete variable domain is DTGVSQNPRHKITKRGQNVTFRCDPISEHNRLYWYRQTLGQGPEFLTYFQNEAQLEKSRLLSDRFSAERPKGSFSTLEIQRTEQGDSAMYLCASSFWGVRETQYFGPGTRLLVL.

This clonotype was seen more than once but under ten times. The genes are TRBV28 and TRBJ2-7; D gene ambiguous. Between the trimmed V and J ends, which lost 2 bases and 12 bases, there was a span of 14 bases. The CDR3 spans 12 residues. Germline CDR1 MDHEN, CDR2 SYDVKM. DNA for the CDR3: TGTGCCAGCAGTTTAATCCCGATCTTTAGGTACTTC. As protein: CASSLIPIFRYF.

This clonotype was seen at least ten times. CDR3 sequence (DNA): TGCAGCGTTGAAGGACTGGCGGACTCTCGCACAGATACGCAGTATTTT. The encoded protein is CSVEGLADSRTDTQYF. V gene TRBV29-1 combines with J gene TRBJ2-3; a weak D match, TRBD2 (5 bases). The CDR3 spans 16 residues. Germline V gene data show CDR1 as SQVTM and CDR2 as ANQGSEA. V was trimmed by 1 base and J by 1 base, leaving 15 bases between them.

In this sample, this clonotype turned up a few times. The chain combines TRBV4-1 with TRBJ2-7, with no clear D. The CDR3 is 13 residues long. V dropped 1 base and J dropped 5 bases, with 9 bases sitting between them. In germline, CDR1 is MGHRA, CDR2 YSYEKL. The chain's CDR3 is CASSQGLIDEQYF. In DNA, the CDR3 is TGCGCCAGCAGCCAAGGACTTATCGACGAGCAGTACTTC.

About this clonotype: At one of its ends the junction is not consistent with the germline gene, which may arise from a read error. J is TRBJ1-2 and V is TRBV18; maybe TRBD1 (5 bases). The germline CDR1 and CDR2 sequences are KGHSH and LQKENI. CDR3 length: 12 amino acids. CDR3 sequence (DNA): TGTACCAGCTACCGGGACGGCAATGGCTACACCTTC. Protein product: CTSYRDGNGYTF.

This clonotype was picked up a small number of times. The chain combines TRBV7-3 with TRBJ2-2, with D unresolved. The V gene lost 3 bases and the J gene lost 0 bases, with 11 bases spanning the gap. This CDR3 is 16 amino acids long. Germline lookup yields CDR1 SGHTA and CDR2 FQGTGA. The CDR3 is CASSFAGTANTGELFF. The CDR3, as DNA: TGTGCCAGCAGCTTCGCCGGAACAGCGAACACCGGGGAGCTGTTTTTT.

The table lists this clonotype with a few counts. The chain combines TRBV20-1 with TRBJ2-2, with no clear D. CDR1 is DFQATT, CDR2 SNEGSKA, per germline (reference sequence). V lost 6 bases and J 1 base, leaving 12 bases between the germline ends. This CDR3 is 14 amino acids long. DNA of the CDR3: TGCAGTGCAAGGGTCCCCATGAACACCGGGGAGCTGTTTTTT. Amino acids: CSARVPMNTGELFF.

The sample holds a few counts of this clonotype. The chain carries TRBV7-9 and TRBJ1-5, with TRBD1 matching over 9 bases. Per the germline V gene, CDR1 is SEHNR and CDR2 is FQNEAQ (reference sequence). The CDR3 sequence is 15 residues long. Trimming at V came to 5 bases and at J to 6 bases, leaving 8 bases not matched to a gene. This chain's CDR3 is CASSLATGGFQPQHF. In nucleotides, the CDR3 is TGTGCCAGCAGCCTTGCCACAGGGGGCTTTCAGCCCCAGCATTTT.